This T cell receptor (beta chain) was sequenced during a study of cytomegalovirus exposure and HLA in healthy donors. Overall study context: Earlier sequencing of about 200 million T cells yielded approximately 100 million unique TCR beta sequences.

Vbeta (60) and Jbeta (13) primers were used in the PCR. Profiled with immunoSEQ multiplex PCR; TCRdb holds only in-frame clones, not every one. The table lists 95,000 or so clones, around 70% of them singletons, with roughly 15% in the top ten. CDR3 length equals 15 residues. The trim removed 6 bases at V and 0 bases at J, leaving 7 bases unmatched. Germline CDR1 reads LNHDA; CDR2 reads SQIVND (reference sequence). This clonotype originated in a woman aged 50 to 60 in good health and CMV-seropositive. Sequenced sample: PBMCs. This chain joins TRBV19 and TRBJ1-1; TRBD1 matches at 7 bases. The CDR3 reads CASRKPGTVNTEAFF. The CDR3, as DNA: TGTGCCAGTAGAAAACCCGGGACAGTGAACACTGAAGCTTTCTTT.